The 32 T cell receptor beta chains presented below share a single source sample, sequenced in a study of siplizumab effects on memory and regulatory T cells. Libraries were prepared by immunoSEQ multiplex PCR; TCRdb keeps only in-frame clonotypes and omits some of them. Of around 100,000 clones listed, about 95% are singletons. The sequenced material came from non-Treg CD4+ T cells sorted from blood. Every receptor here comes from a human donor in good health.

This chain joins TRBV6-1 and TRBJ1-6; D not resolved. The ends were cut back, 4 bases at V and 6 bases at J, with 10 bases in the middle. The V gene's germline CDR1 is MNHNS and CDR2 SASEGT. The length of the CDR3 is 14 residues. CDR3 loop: CASSGRSLNSPLHF. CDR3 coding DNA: TGTGCCAGCAGTGGACGCAGCCTTAATTCACCCCTCCACTTT.

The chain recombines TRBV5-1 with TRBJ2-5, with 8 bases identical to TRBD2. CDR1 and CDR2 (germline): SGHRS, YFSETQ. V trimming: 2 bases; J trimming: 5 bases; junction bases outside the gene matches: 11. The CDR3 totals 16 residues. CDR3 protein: CASSLSAGTSSETQYF. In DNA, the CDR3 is TGCGCCAGCAGCTTAAGTGCCGGGACTAGTAGTGAGACCCAGTACTTC. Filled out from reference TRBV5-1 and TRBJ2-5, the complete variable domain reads KAGVTQTPRYLIKTRGQQVTLSCSPISGHRSVSWYQQTPGQGLQFLFEYFSETQRNKGNFPGRFSGRQFSNSRSEMNVSTLELGDSALYLCASSLSAGTSSETQYFGPGTRLLVL.

CDR3 in amino acids: CSVETTSSYNEQFF. CDR3 bases: TGCAGCGTGGAGACCACTTCCTCCTACAATGAGCAGTTCTTC. The V gene is TRBV29-1, the J gene TRBJ2-1; D unclear. CDR3 length: 14 residues. Germline-derived CDR1 and CDR2 are SQVTM and ANQGSEA. The V and J ends lost 6 bases and 0 bases respectively, with 12 bases between them.

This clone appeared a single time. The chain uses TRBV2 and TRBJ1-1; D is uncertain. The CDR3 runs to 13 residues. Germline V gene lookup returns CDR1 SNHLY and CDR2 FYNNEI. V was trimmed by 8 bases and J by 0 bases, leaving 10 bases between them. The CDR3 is CASARTVNTEAFF. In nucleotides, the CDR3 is TGTGCCAGCGCTAGGACGGTGAACACTGAAGCTTTCTTT.

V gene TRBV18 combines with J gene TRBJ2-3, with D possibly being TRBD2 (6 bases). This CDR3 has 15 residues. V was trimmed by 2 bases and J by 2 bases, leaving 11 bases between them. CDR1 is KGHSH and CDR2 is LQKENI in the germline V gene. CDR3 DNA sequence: TGTGCCAGCTCACCAGTCGCGGGAATCACAGATACGCAGTATTTT. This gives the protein CASSPVAGITDTQYF.

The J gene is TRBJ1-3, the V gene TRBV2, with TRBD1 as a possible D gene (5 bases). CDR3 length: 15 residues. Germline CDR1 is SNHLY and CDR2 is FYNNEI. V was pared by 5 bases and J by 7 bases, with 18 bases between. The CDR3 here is CASSPRTARGNTIYF. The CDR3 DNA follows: TGTGCCAGCAGTCCCAGGACGGCCCGGGGGAACACCATATATTTT.

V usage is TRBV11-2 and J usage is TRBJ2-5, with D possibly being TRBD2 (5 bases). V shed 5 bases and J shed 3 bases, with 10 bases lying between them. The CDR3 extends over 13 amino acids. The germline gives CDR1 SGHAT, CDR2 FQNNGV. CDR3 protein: CASSRDRKETQYF. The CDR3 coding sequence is TGTGCCAGCAGCCGGGATAGGAAAGAGACCCAGTACTTC.

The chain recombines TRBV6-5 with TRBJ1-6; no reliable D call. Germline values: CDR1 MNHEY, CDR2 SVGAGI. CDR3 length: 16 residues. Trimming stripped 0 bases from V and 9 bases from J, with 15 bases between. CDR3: CASSYSINTGGSPLHF. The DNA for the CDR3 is TGTGCCAGCAGTTACTCGATTAATACCGGCGGTTCACCCCTCCACTTT.

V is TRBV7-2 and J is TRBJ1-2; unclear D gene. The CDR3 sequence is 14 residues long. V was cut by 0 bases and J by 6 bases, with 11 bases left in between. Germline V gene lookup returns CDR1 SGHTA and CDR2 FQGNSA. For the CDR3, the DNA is TGTGCCAGCAGCTTAGCGGCAGGCGCGAATGGCTACACCTTC. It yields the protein CASSLAAGANGYTF.

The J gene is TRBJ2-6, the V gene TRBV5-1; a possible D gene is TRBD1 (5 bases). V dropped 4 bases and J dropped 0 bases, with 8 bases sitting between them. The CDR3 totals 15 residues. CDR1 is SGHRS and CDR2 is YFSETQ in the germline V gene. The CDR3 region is CASSQTGSGANVLTF. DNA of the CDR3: TGCGCCAGCAGCCAAACAGGCTCTGGGGCCAACGTCCTGACTTTC.

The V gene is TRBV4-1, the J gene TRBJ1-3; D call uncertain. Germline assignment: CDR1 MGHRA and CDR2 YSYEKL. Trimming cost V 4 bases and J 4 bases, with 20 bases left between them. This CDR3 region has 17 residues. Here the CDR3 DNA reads TGCGCCAGCAGCCGAAGAGATCGGGATTTTTCCGGAAACACCATATATTTT. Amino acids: CASSRRDRDFSGNTIYF.

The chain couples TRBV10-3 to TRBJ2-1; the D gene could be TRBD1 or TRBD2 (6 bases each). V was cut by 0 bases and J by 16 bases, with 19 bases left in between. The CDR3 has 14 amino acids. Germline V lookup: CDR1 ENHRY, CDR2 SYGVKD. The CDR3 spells CAISESRGDPEAFF. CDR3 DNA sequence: TGTGCCATCAGTGAGTCGAGGGGGGACCCCGAGGCCTTCTTC.

The CDR3 protein is CASSYGQSQGETQYF. CDR3 DNA sequence: TGTGCCAGCAGTTATGGACAGTCCCAAGGGGAGACCCAGTACTTC. The J gene is TRBJ2-5, the V gene TRBV27, with a tentative D call TRBD1 (6 bases). The CDR3 has 15 amino acids. V was clipped by 4 bases and J by 5 bases, with 17 bases between them. Germline CDR1 and CDR2: MNHEY and SMNVEV (reference sequence).

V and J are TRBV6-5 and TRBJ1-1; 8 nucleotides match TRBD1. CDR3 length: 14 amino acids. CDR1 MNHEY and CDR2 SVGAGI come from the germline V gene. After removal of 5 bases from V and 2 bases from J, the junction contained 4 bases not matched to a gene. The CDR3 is CASSEQGGNTEAFF. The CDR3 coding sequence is TGTGCCAGCAGTGAACAGGGGGGAAACACTGAAGCTTTCTTT.

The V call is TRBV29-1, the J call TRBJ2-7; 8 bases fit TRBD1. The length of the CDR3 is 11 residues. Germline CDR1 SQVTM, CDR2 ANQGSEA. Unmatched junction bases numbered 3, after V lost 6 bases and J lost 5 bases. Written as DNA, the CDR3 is TGCAGCGTGACAGGGGTCCACGAGCAGTACTTC. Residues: CSVTGVHEQYF.

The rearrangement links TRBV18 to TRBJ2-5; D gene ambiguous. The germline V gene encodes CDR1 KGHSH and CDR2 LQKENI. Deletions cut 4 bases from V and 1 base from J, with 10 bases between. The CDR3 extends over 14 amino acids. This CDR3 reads CASSQSGPQETQYF. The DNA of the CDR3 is TGTGCCAGCTCACAGAGTGGCCCCCAAGAGACCCAGTACTTC.

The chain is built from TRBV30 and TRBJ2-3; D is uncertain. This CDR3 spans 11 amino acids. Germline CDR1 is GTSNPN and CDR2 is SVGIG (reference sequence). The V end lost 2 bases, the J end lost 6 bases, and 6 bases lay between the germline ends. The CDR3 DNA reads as TGTGCCTGGAGTAATCGGGATACGCAGTATTTT. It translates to CAWSNRDTQYF.

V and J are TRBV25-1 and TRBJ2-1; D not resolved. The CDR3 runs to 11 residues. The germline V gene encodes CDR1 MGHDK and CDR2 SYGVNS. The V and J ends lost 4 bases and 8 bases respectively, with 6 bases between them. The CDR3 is CASSGQHEQFF. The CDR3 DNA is TGTGCCAGCAGTGGACAACATGAGCAGTTCTTC.

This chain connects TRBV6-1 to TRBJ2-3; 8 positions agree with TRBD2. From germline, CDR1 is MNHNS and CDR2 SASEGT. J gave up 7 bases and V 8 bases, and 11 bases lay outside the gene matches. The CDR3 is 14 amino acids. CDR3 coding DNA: TGTGCCAGCGCTGCGCAGCGGGAGATAAATACGCAGTATTTT. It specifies CASAAQREINTQYF.

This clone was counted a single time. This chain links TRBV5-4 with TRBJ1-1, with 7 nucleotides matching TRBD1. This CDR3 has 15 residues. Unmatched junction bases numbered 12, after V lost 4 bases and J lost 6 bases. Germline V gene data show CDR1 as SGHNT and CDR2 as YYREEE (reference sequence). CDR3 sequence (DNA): TGTGCCAGCAGCCGAATCGACAGGGCTGGCGCTGAAGCTTTCTTT. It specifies CASSRIDRAGAEAFF.

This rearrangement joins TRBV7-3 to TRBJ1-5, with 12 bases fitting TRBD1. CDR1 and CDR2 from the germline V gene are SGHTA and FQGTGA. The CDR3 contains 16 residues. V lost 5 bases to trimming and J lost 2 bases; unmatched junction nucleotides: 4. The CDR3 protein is CASSPGTGGRNQPQHF. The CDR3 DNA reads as TGTGCCAGCAGCCCGGGGACAGGGGGCCGCAATCAGCCCCAGCATTTT.

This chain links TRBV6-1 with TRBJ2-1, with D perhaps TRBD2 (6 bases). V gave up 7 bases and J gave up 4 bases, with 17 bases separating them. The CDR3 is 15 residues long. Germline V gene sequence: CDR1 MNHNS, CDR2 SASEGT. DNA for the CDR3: TGTGCCAGCACCACGACTAGAGGCGGTTACAATGAGCAGTTCTTC. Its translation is CASTTTRGGYNEQFF.

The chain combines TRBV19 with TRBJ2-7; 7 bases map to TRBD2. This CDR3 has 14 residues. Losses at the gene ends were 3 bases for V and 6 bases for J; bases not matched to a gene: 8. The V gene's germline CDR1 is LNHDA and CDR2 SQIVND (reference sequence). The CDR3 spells CASSIRRESSEQYF. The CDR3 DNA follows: TGTGCCAGTAGTATCCGGCGGGAGTCTAGCGAGCAGTACTTC.

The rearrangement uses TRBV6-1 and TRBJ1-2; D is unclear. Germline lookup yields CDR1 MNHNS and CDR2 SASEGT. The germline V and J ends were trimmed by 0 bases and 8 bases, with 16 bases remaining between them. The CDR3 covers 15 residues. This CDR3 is CASSEALAGEGGYTF. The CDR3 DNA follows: TGTGCCAGCAGTGAAGCGCTAGCGGGCGAAGGGGGCTACACCTTC.

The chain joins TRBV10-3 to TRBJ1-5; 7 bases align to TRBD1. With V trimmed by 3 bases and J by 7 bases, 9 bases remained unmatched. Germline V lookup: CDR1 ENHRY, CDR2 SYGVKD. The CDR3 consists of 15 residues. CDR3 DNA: TGTGCCATCAGTGACCCAAACAGGGGAGAGCAGCCCCAGCATTTT. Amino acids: CAISDPNRGEQPQHF.

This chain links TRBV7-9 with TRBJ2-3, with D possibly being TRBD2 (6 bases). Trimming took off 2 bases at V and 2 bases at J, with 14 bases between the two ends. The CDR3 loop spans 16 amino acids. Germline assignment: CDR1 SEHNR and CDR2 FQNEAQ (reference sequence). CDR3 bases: TGTGCCAGCAGCTTATTAAGGCGGGGAACCACAGATACGCAGTATTTT. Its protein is CASSLLRRGTTDTQYF.

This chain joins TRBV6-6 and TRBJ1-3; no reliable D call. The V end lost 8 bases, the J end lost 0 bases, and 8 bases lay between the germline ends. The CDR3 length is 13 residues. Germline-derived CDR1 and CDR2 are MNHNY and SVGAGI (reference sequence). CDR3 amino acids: CASAQLSGNTIYF. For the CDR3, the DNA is TGTGCCAGCGCCCAACTCTCTGGAAACACCATATATTTT.

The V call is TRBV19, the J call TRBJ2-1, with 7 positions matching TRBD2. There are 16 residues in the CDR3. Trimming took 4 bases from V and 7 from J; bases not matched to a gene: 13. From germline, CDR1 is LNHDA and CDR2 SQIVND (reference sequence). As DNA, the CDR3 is TGTGCCAGTAGTAGGGGTTGGGAGGGCCGGGTTAATGAGCAGTTCTTC. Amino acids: CASSRGWEGRVNEQFF. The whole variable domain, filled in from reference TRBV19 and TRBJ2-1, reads DGGITQSPKYLFRKEGQNVTLSCEQNLNHDAMYWYRQDPGQGLRLIYYSQIVNDFQKGDIAEGYSVSREKKESFPLTVTSAQKNPTAFYLCASSRGWEGRVNEQFFGPGTRLTVL.

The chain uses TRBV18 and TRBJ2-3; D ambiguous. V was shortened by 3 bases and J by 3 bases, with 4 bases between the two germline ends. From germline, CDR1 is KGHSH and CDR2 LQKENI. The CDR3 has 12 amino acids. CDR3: CASSPGTDTQYF. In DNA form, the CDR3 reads TGTGCCAGCTCACCGGGAACAGATACGCAGTATTTT. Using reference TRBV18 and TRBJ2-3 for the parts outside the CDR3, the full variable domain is NAGVMQNPRHLVRRRGQEARLRCSPMKGHSHVYWYRQLPEEGLKFMVYLQKENIIDESGMPKERFSAEFPKEGPSILRIQQVVRGDSAAYFCASSPGTDTQYFGPGTRLTVL.

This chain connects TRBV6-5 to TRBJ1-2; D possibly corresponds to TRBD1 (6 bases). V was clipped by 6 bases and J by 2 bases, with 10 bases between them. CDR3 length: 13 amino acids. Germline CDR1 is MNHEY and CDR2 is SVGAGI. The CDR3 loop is CASRGGPNYGYTF. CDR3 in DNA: TGTGCCAGCAGAGGGGGACCAAACTATGGCTACACCTTC.

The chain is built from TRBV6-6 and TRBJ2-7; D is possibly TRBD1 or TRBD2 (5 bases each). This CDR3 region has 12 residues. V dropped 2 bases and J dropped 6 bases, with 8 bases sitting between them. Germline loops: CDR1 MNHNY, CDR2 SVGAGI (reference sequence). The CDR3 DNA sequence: TGTGCCAGCAGTTACGCAGGGAGCGAGCAGTACTTC. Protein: CASSYAGSEQYF.

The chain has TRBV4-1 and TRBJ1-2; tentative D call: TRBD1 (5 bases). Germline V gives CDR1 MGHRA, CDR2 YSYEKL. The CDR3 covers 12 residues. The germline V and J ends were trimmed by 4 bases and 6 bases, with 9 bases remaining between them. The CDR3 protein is CASSPGRDGYTF. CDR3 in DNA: TGCGCCAGCAGCCCAGGGAGGGATGGCTACACCTTC.